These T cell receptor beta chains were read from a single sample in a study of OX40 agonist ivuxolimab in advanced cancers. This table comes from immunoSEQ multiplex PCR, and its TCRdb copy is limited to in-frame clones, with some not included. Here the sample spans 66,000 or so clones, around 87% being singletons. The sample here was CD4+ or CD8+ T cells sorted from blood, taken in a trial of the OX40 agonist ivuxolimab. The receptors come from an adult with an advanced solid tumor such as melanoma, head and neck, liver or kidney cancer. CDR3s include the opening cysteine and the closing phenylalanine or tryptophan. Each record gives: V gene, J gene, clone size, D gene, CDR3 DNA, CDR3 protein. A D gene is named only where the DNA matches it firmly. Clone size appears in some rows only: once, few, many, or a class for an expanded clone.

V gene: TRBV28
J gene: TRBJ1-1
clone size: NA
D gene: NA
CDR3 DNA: TGTGCCAGCATGAGGCACATGAACACTGAAGCTTTCTTT
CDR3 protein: CASMRHMNTEAFF

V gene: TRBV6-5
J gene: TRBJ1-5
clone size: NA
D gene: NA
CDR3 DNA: TGTGCCAGCTGTTTGGAGTTAAATCAGCCCCAGCATTTT
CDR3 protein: CASCLELNQPQHF

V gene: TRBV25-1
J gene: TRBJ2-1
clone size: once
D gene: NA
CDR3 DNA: TGTGCCAGCAGTGAAGAGAAGAGTTACAATGAGCAGTTCTTC
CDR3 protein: CASSEEKSYNEQFF

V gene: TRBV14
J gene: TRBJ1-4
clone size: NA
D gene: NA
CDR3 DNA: TGTGCCAGCAGCCTAAAGTGGCAGGAAAATGAAAAACTGTTTTTT
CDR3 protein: CASSLKWQENEKLFF

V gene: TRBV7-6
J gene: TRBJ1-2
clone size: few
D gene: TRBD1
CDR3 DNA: TGTGCCAGCAGCTTAGGAGGGGGCTTTGGCTACACCTTC
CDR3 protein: CASSLGGGFGYTF

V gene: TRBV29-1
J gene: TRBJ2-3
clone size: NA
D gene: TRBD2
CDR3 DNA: TGCAGCGTTGAAGTGTTGGGACTAGCGGGGGTGTATACGCAGTATTTT
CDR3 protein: CSVEVLGLAGVYTQYF

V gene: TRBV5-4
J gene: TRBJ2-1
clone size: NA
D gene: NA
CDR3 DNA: TGTGCCAGCAGCTACCGGGACTCAGTTTTGAATGAGCAGTTCTTC
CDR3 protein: CASSYRDSVLNEQFF

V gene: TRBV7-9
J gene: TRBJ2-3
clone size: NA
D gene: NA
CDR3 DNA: TGTGCCAGCAGCTTAGGCAGGGGTGAGCTGCGAAACACAGATACGCAGTATTTT
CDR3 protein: CASSLGRGELRNTDTQYF

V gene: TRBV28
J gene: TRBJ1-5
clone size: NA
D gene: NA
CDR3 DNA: TGTGCCAGCAGAGCGAACCAGGGGTTAGGCAATCAGCCCCAGCATTTT
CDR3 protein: CASRANQGLGNQPQHF

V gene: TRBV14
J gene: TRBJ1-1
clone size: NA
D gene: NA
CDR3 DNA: TGTGCCAGCAGCCCGCAGGGTGGTGGTGAAGCTTTCTTT
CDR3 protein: CASSPQGGGEAFF

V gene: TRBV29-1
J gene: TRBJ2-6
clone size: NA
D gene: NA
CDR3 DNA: TGCAGCGTTGGAGCCGGTTCTGGGGCCAACGTCCTGACTTTC
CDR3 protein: CSVGAGSGANVLTF

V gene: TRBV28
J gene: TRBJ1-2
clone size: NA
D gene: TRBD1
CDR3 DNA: TGTGCCAGTGGGACAGGGCGAACGACTAACTATGGCTACACCTTC
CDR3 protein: CASGTGRTTNYGYTF

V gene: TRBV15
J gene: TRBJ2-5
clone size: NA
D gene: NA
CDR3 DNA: TGTGCCACCAGCAGAGTATCCCAGGCGGAGACCCAGTACTTC
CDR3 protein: CATSRVSQAETQYF

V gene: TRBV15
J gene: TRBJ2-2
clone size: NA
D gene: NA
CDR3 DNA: TGTGCCACCAGCAGAGATCATACTTTGGCGGGAAACACCGGGGAGCTGTTTTTT
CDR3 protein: CATSRDHTLAGNTGELFF

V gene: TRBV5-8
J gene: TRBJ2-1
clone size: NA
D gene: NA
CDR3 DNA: TGTGCCAGCAGCTACCGGGACTCCTACAATGAGCAGTTCTTC
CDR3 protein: CASSYRDSYNEQFF

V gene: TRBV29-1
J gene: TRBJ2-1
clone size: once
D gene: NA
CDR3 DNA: TGCAGCGTTGAATTACGAGGGCAGGGCAGAAATGAGCAGTTCTTC
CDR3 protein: CSVELRGQGRNEQFF

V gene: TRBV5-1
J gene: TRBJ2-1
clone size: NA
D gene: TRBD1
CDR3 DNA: TGCGCCAGCAGCACGGGACAGATATACAATGAGCAGTTCTTC
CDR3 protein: CASSTGQIYNEQFF

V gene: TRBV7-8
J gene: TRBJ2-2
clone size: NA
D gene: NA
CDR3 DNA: TGTGCCAGCAGCCACGTTGGGGGGACCGGGGAGCTGTTTTTT
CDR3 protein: CASSHVGGTGELFF

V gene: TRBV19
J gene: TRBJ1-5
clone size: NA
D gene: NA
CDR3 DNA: TGTGCCAGTAGTATCCCCGGCAGCAATCAGCCCCAGCATTTT
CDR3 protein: CASSIPGSNQPQHF

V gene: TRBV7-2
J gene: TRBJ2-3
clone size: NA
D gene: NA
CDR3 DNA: TGTGCCAGCAGCTTGTTCCCTGGGCTAGCGAGTGCAGATACGCAGTATTTT
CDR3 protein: CASSLFPGLASADTQYF

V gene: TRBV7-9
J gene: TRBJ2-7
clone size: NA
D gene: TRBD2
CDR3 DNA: TGTGCCAGCAGCTTATCGGGACTCGGGGGGGCTGGCGAGCAGTACTTC
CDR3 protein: CASSLSGLGGAGEQYF

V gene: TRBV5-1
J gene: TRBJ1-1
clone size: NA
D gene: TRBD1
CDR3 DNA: TGCGCCAGCAGCCAGACCGGGACAGGGGTCAGAACTGAAGCTTTCTTT
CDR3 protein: CASSQTGTGVRTEAFF

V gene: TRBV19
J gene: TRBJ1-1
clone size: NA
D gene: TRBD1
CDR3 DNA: TGTGCCAGTAGTCACCGGGACAGGGGATCCAACACTGAAGCTTTCTTT
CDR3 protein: CASSHRDRGSNTEAFF

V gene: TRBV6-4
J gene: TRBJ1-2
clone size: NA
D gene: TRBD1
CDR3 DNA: TGTGCCAGCAGTCCACGACAGGGGGCGGATTATGGCTACACCTTC
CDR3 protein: CASSPRQGADYGYTF

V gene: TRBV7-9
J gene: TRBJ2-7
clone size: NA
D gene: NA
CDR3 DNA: TGTGCCAGCAGCTTTGGCGTGGGGGGAGTGAGCTACGAGCAGTACTTC
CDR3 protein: CASSFGVGGVSYEQYF

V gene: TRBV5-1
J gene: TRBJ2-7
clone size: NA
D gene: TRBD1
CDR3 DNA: TGTGCCAGCAGCTTGGGGTGGACAGGGGGCTCCGAGCAGTACTTC
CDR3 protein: CASSLGWTGGSEQYF

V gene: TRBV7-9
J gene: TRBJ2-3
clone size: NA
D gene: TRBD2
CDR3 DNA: TGTGCCAGCAGCTTTGGGGCGGGGGGCCGGGTAGATACGCAGTATTTT
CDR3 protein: CASSFGAGGRVDTQYF

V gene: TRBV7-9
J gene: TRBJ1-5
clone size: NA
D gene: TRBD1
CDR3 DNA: TGTGCCAGCAGCTTAAGTTCGGGGACAGGGAGACAGCCCCAGCATTTT
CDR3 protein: CASSLSSGTGRQPQHF

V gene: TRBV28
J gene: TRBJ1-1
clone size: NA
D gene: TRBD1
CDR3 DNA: TGTGCCAGCAGACGAGGGGGCGAGTTGAGCACTGAAGCTTTCTTT
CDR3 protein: CASRRGGELSTEAFF

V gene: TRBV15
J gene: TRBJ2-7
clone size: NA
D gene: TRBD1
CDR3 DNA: TGTGCCACCAGCAGAGGGGACAGGGGAACCTACGAGCAGTACTTC
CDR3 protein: CATSRGDRGTYEQYF

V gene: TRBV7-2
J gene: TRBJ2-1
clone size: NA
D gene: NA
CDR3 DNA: TGTGCCAGCAGCCTACTTACGGAGGCTGAGCAGTTCTTC
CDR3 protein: CASSLLTEAEQFF